This TCR beta chain was documented in a study of radiotherapy plus CTLA-4 blockade in lung cancer. General study results and limits: Response, reportedly, was best predicted by interferon-beta along with early blood T cell clone dynamics.

In chemo-refractory metastatic non-small-cell lung cancer, patients got ipilimumab CTLA-4 blockade together with focal radiation. As concerns this clone: No antigen is known for it.

The method was immunoSEQ multiplex PCR; TCRdb's version includes in-frame clones alone and lacks a portion of them. Of more than 50,000 clones listed, about 72% were seen once; the top ten hold around 3%. This CDR3 is built from 17 residues. Germline loops: CDR1 MDHEN, CDR2 SYDVKM. Unmatched junction bases numbered 12, after V lost 6 bases and J lost 5 bases. The material sequenced was peripheral blood, taken from a patient treated with radiotherapy plus ipilimumab. The sequence derives from a human donor with non-small cell lung cancer who had a complete response to radiotherapy plus ipilimumab. The chain joins TRBV28 to TRBJ2-1, with 11 positions matching TRBD2. The chain's CDR3 is CASSRGRGSGRDNEQFF. In DNA form, the CDR3 reads TGTGCCAGCAGCCGGGGGCGAGGTAGCGGGAGGGACAATGAGCAGTTCTTC.